A single sample is the source of the 14 T cell receptor beta chains below, sequenced in a study of blood T cells in healthy people across ages. A second about 6 to 11 cycle PCR used barcoded and J-beta primers. TCRdb itself ran the 5' RACE reads through MiXCR, one entry per CDR3 protein. The sample has 1.5 million or so distinct CDR3 sequences; roughly 40% are singletons. Sequenced material: blood. The receptors originated from a woman between 18 and 29 years old in good health.

The chain is built from TRBV5-1 and TRBJ2-3, with TRBD1 matching over 9 bases. J gave up 0 bases and V 2 bases, and 10 bases lay outside the gene matches. The V gene's germline CDR1 is SGHRS and CDR2 YFSETQ. The CDR3 loop spans 18 amino acids. CDR3 protein: CASSFPLTGGTSTDTQYF. The CDR3 nucleotides are TGCGCCAGCAGCTTCCCTTTGACAGGGGGGACGAGCACAGATACGCAGTATTTT.

As regards this clonotype: Since a much larger clone is just one base distant, this may be a read error. The chain joins TRBV25-1 to TRBJ1-1; D is possibly TRBD1 (6 bases). V lost 4 bases and J 1 base, leaving 10 bases between the germline ends. Germline V gene sequence: CDR1 MGHDK, CDR2 SYGVNS. The CDR3 has 14 amino acids. The chain's CDR3 is CASSGGQWNTEAFF. DNA for the CDR3: TGTGCCAGCAGTGGCGGACAGTGGAACACTGAAGCTTTCTTT. Filled out from reference TRBV25-1 and TRBJ1-1, the complete variable domain reads EADIYQTPRYLVIGTGKKITLECSQTMGHDKMYWYQQDPGMELHLIHYSYGVNSTEKGDLSSESTVSRIRTEHFPLTLESARPSHTSQYLCASSGGQWNTEAFFGQGTRLTVV.

A few counts support this clonotype. The chain employs TRBV7-3 and TRBJ1-1, with D perhaps TRBD1 (5 bases). Germline V gene sequence: CDR1 SGHTA, CDR2 FQGTGA. There are 13 residues in the CDR3. Trimming took off 6 bases at V and 5 bases at J, with 13 bases between the two ends. This CDR3 is CASSEVGGTEAFF. CDR3 in DNA: TGTGCCAGCAGTGAGGTGGGGGGTACTGAAGCTTTCTTT.

J is TRBJ2-1 and V is TRBV9; tentatively, D is TRBD1 (6 bases). Germline CDR1 is SGDLS and CDR2 is YYNGEE. The CDR3 covers 15 residues. The V end lost 0 bases, the J end lost 4 bases, and 11 bases lay between the germline ends. The CDR3 DNA sequence: TGTGCCAGCAGCGTAGGGAACAGGGCTTACAATGAGCAGTTCTTC. Translation: CASSVGNRAYNEQFF. Combining the CDR3 with reference TRBV9 and TRBJ2-1 gives the whole variable domain DSGVTQTPKHLITATGQRVTLRCSPRSGDLSVYWYQQSLDQGLQFLIQYYNGEERAKGNILERFSAQQFPDLHSELNLSSLELGDSALYFCASSVGNRAYNEQFFGPGTRLTVL.

The chain joins TRBV6-1 to TRBJ1-5; TRBD1 aligns across 9 bases. The germline gives CDR1 MNHNS, CDR2 SASEGT. CDR3 size: 21 residues. After removal of 7 bases from V and 1 base from J, the junction contained 23 bases not matched to a gene. The CDR3 DNA follows: TGTGCCAGCACTCGGGACTACAGGGGGCGAAACCGAATAGAAAGCAATCAGCCCCAGCATTTT. The encoded protein is CASTRDYRGRNRIESNQPQHF.

The rearrangement uses TRBV5-1 and TRBJ2-2; D is possibly TRBD1 or TRBD2 (5 bases each). The V end was cut by 0 bases, the J end by 6 bases, with 12 bases between. The germline V gene encodes CDR1 SGHRS and CDR2 YFSETQ. The CDR3 spans 15 residues. CDR3 region: CASSLVGTVAGELFF. The CDR3 nucleotides read TGCGCCAGCAGCTTGGTCGGGACGGTGGCCGGGGAGCTGTTTTTT.

CDR3: CATSDGANRGLYEQYF. Written as DNA, the CDR3 is TGTGCCACCAGTGATGGCGCGAACAGGGGCTTATACGAGCAGTACTTC. The chain has TRBV24-1 and TRBJ2-5, with 7 bases lining up with TRBD1. The J call is in doubt because the DNA end fits TRBJ2-7 better. CDR3 size: 16 residues. Germline V gene data show CDR1 as KGHDR and CDR2 as SFDVKD.

The rearrangement uses TRBV10-3 and TRBJ2-3; the match to TRBD1 covers 10 bases. Germline loops: CDR1 ENHRY, CDR2 SYGVKD. V lost 5 bases to trimming and J lost 5 bases; unmatched junction nucleotides: 16. This CDR3 is built from 18 residues. The CDR3 DNA reads TGTGCCATCAGTCACGGACGACAGGGGGCGGGTCTGGTAGATACGCAGTATTTT. It specifies CAISHGRQGAGLVDTQYF.

The rearrangement joins TRBV4-1 to TRBJ2-7; 7 nucleotides align to TRBD1. V shed 6 bases and J 2 bases; nucleotides not matched to a gene: 13. This CDR3 has 16 amino acids. CDR1 and CDR2 from the germline V gene are MGHRA and YSYEKL. CDR3: CASSHRGPPSPYEQYF. In DNA, the CDR3 is TGCGCCAGCAGTCACAGGGGCCCACCCAGCCCCTACGAGCAGTACTTC.

This clonotype was counted only a few times. The chain employs TRBV25-1 and TRBJ2-5, with 8 bases identical to TRBD2. This CDR3 contains 16 residues. V gave up 4 bases and J gave up 4 bases; unmatched junction bases: 11. CDR1 and CDR2 from the germline V gene are MGHDK and SYGVNS. The CDR3 nucleotides read TGTGCCAGCAGTGCGGGGGGACTAGAAATCGGAGAGACCCAGTACTTC. Protein: CASSAGGLEIGETQYF. The full variable domain, its missing parts supplied by reference TRBV25-1 and TRBJ2-5, is EADIYQTPRYLVIGTGKKITLECSQTMGHDKMYWYQQDPGMELHLIHYSYGVNSTEKGDLSSESTVSRIRTEHFPLTLESARPSHTSQYLCASSAGGLEIGETQYFGPGTRLLVL.

The chain is built from TRBV20-1 and TRBJ2-4, with D hard to call. CDR1 DFQATT and CDR2 SNEGSKA come from the germline V gene (reference sequence). The CDR3 consists of 14 residues. Deletions cut 7 bases from V and 0 bases from J, with 13 bases between. The CDR3 DNA is TGCAGTGTTTCGTCGCTACTAGCCAAAAACATTCAGTACTTC. Translated, it gives CSVSSLLAKNIQYF.

Remarks on this clonotype: One end of the junction is discordant with germline, which a read error may explain. The CDR3 sequence is CASSLDRGNTGAFF. CDR3 coding DNA: TGTGCCAGCTCCCTAGACAGGGGGAACACTGGAGCTTTCTTT. The chain is built from TRBV18 and TRBJ1-1; TRBD1 matches at 9 bases. The length of the CDR3 is 14 residues. Per germline, CDR1 KGHSH and CDR2 LQKENI.

The chain recombines TRBV20-1 with TRBJ1-4, with D unclear. CDR1 and CDR2 (germline): DFQATT, SNEGSKA (reference sequence). V was shortened by 6 bases and J by 4 bases, with 12 bases between the two germline ends. The CDR3 runs 13 residues. Here the CDR3 DNA reads TGCAGTGCCAGCCCAGTTCTTAATGAAAAACTGTTTTTT. Protein product: CSASPVLNEKLFF.

This sequence joins TRBV20-1 and TRBJ2-5; D tentatively reads TRBD1 or TRBD2 (5 bases each). CDR1 is DFQATT and CDR2 is SNEGSKA in the germline V gene (reference sequence). The CDR3 is made up of 17 amino acids. Between the trimmed V and J ends, which lost 1 base and 0 bases, there was a span of 18 bases. The CDR3 DNA is TGCAGTGCTAGAGGGTATAGGGACCGTCAGTACCAAGAGACCCAGTACTTC. Translated: CSARGYRDRQYQETQYF.